A single sample gave rise to the 24 T cell receptor beta chains below, sequenced in a study of blood T cell repertoires in COVID-19. The assay was immunoSEQ multiplex PCR, and TCRdb's table has in-frame clones only and misses some. The top ten hold 5% to 6.5% of the sample, which has about 280,000 clones, roughly 85% seen once. Sample: peripheral blood. These receptors all come from a man aged 45-65 years with active or convalescent COVID-19.

This clone was counted a single time. The rearrangement uses TRBV27 and TRBJ1-5, with D unresolved. The CDR3 totals 14 residues. Germline CDR1 and CDR2: MNHEY and SMNVEV (reference sequence). V was shortened by 5 bases and J by 0 bases, with 8 bases between the two germline ends. The DNA of the CDR3 is TGTGCCAGCAGTGGAGGTATTAGCAATCAGCCCCAGCATTTT. The encoded protein is CASSGGISNQPQHF.

This clone showed up just a few times. V usage is TRBV30 and J usage is TRBJ1-5; 9 positions match TRBD1. CDR1 is GTSNPN, CDR2 SVGIG, per germline (reference sequence). The CDR3 length is 11 residues. V shed 3 bases, J shed 15 bases, and the junction held 6 bases outside the gene matches. The DNA for the CDR3 is TGTGCCTGGAGAAAACAGGGGGCGCTGCATTTT. The encoded protein is CAWRKQGALHF. Combining the CDR3 with reference TRBV30 and TRBJ1-5 gives the whole variable domain SQTIHQWPATLVQPVGSPLSLECTVEGTSNPNLYWYRQAAGRGLQLLFYSVGIGQISSEVPQNLSASRPQDRQFILSSKKLLLSDSGFYLCAWRKQGALHFGDGTRLSIL.

V and J are TRBV10-3 and TRBJ2-3; perhaps TRBD1 as D (5 bases). There are 17 residues in the CDR3. Germline V CDR1 and CDR2: ENHRY, SYGVKD. The V end lost 3 bases, the J end lost 1 base, and 17 bases lay between the germline ends. DNA for the CDR3: TGTGCCATCAGTGAAGTAGGACAACTTCATCGCACAGATACGCAGTATTTT. It specifies CAISEVGQLHRTDTQYF.

This clone was counted between two and nine times. The genes are TRBV28 and TRBJ1-3; D ambiguous. The germline CDR1 and CDR2 sequences are MDHEN and SYDVKM. Trimming stripped 7 bases from V and 0 bases from J, with 13 bases between. This CDR3 region has 15 residues. CDR3 sequence: CASTTYPYSGNTIYF. In DNA, the CDR3 is TGTGCCAGCACCACTTATCCATACTCTGGAAACACCATATATTTT.

The chain couples TRBV3-1 (or the pseudogene TRBV3-2) to TRBJ1-1; TRBD1 agrees at 10 bases. CDR1 and CDR2 from the germline V gene are LGHDT and YNNKEL (reference sequence). After removal of 6 bases from V and 4 bases from J, the junction contained 5 bases not matched to a gene. The CDR3 has 14 amino acids. The CDR3 reads CASRWDRGSTEAFF. CDR3 DNA: TGTGCCAGCAGGTGGGACAGGGGTAGCACTGAAGCTTTCTTT.

V usage is TRBV28 and J usage is TRBJ2-7, with D perhaps matching TRBD1 (7 bases). Germline V CDR1 and CDR2: MDHEN, SYDVKM. The CDR3 loop spans 15 amino acids. V lost 6 bases and J lost 2, with 17 bases in between. The CDR3 loop reads CASREDRAGPYEQYF. As DNA, the CDR3 is TGTGCCAGCAGAGAAGACAGGGCGGGGCCCTACGAGCAGTACTTC.

The V and J genes are TRBV28 and TRBJ2-7, with 8 bases aligning to TRBD2. The CDR3 has 15 residues. Trimming at V came to 7 bases and at J to 5 bases, leaving 13 bases not matched to a gene. Germline values: CDR1 MDHEN, CDR2 SYDVKM. The CDR3 bases are TGTGCCAGCACCCACGGGGGGGGCGTCGGGAACGAGCAGTACTTC. Its translation is CASTHGGGVGNEQYF.

This clone came up once. V usage is TRBV24-1 and J usage is TRBJ1-6, with 7 positions matching TRBD1. In germline, CDR1 is KGHDR, CDR2 SFDVKD. This CDR3 is built from 18 residues. V lost 4 bases to trimming and J lost 0 bases; unmatched junction nucleotides: 8. The CDR3 here is CATSDPGTVSSYNSPLHF. As DNA, the CDR3 is TGTGCCACCAGTGACCCCGGGACAGTGAGCTCCTATAATTCACCCCTCCACTTT.

This rearrangement joins TRBV18 to TRBJ2-7; D is possibly TRBD2 (6 bases). This CDR3 is 13 amino acids long. The V end lost 0 bases, the J end lost 6 bases, and 9 bases lay between the germline ends. The V gene's germline CDR1 is KGHSH and CDR2 LQKENI. The CDR3 DNA sequence: TGTGCCAGCTCACCACCGGACGGGGGCGAGCAGTACTTC. This sequence encodes CASSPPDGGEQYF.

The CDR3 spells CASQGTSRSSYNEQFF. DNA for the CDR3: TGCGCCAGCCAAGGGACTAGTAGGAGCTCCTACAATGAGCAGTTCTTC. The chain carries TRBV5-1 and TRBJ2-1; the match to TRBD2 covers 8 bases. The CDR3 is 16 amino acids. Germline lookup yields CDR1 SGHRS and CDR2 YFSETQ. The ends lost 7 bases at V and 0 bases at J; junction bases unmatched: 9.

This clone has more than one count but fewer than ten. The rearrangement uses TRBV2 and TRBJ1-1, with 8 bases aligning to TRBD1. Germline-derived CDR1 and CDR2 are SNHLY and FYNNEI. V shed 6 bases, J shed 1 base, and the junction held 7 bases outside the gene matches. The CDR3 has 15 amino acids. DNA for the CDR3: TGTGCCAGCAGGGTTCAGGGGGCCAGGAACACTGAAGCTTTCTTT. It is translated as CASRVQGARNTEAFF.

The chain recombines TRBV4-3 with TRBJ2-7; D is possibly TRBD1 (5 bases). The germline V and J ends were trimmed by 4 bases and 3 bases, with 10 bases remaining between them. CDR3 length: 13 residues. Germline V lookup: CDR1 LGHNA, CDR2 YSLEER. This CDR3 is CASSLSTDYEQYF. CDR3 DNA: TGCGCCAGCAGCCTATCGACAGACTACGAGCAGTACTTC.

The chain is built from TRBV30 and TRBJ2-7, with a tentative D call TRBD1 (5 bases). The ends were cut back, 0 bases at V and 9 bases at J, with 18 bases in the middle. This CDR3 spans 14 amino acids. CDR1 is GTSNPN and CDR2 is SVGIG in the germline V gene (reference sequence). CDR3 residues: CAWSVHRQLQGQYF. CDR3 sequence (DNA): TGTGCCTGGAGTGTACATAGACAGCTCCAGGGGCAGTACTTC. Full variable domain (outside the CDR3, taken from reference TRBV30 and TRBJ2-7): SQTIHQWPATLVQPVGSPLSLECTVEGTSNPNLYWYRQAAGRGLQLLFYSVGIGQISSEVPQNLSASRPQDRQFILSSKKLLLSDSGFYLCAWSVHRQLQGQYFGPGTRLTVT.

The J gene is TRBJ2-6, the V gene TRBV5-1; 12 bases agree with TRBD1. With 0 bases clipped from V and 2 bases from J, the junction kept 9 bases outside the gene matches. This CDR3 is 20 amino acids long. Germline V gene sequence: CDR1 SGHRS, CDR2 YFSETQ. The CDR3 region has the DNA TGCGCCAGCAGCTTGGGGTCTCCGGGACAGGGGGCGGCTGGGGCCAACGTCCTGACTTTC. Translated, it gives CASSLGSPGQGAAGANVLTF. The full variable domain, its missing parts supplied by reference TRBV5-1 and TRBJ2-6, is KAGVTQTPRYLIKTRGQQVTLSCSPISGHRSVSWYQQTPGQGLQFLFEYFSETQRNKGNFPGRFSGRQFSNSRSEMNVSTLELGDSALYLCASSLGSPGQGAAGANVLTFGAGSRLTVL.

This clone was counted a single time. This sequence joins TRBV2 and TRBJ2-3; 9 bases line up with TRBD2. J lost 1 base, V lost 7 bases, and 9 bases had no gene match. Germline V gene lookup returns CDR1 SNHLY and CDR2 FYNNEI. This CDR3 region has 16 residues. The chain's CDR3 is CASTLGRLAGTDTQYF. In nucleotides, the CDR3 is TGTGCCAGCACCCTGGGGCGACTAGCGGGCACAGATACGCAGTATTTT.

The chain carries TRBV7-2 and TRBJ2-1; 16 bases align to TRBD2. Losses at the gene ends were 5 bases for V and 2 bases for J; bases not matched to a gene: 6. There are 18 residues in the CDR3. Germline CDR1 SGHTA, CDR2 FQGNSA. The CDR3 bases are TGTGCCAGCAGCGAACCCGGGACTAGCGGGAGGGCCTACAATGAGCAGTTCTTC. It encodes CASSEPGTSGRAYNEQFF. Looking up the rest from reference TRBV7-2 and TRBJ2-1 gives the full variable domain: GAGVSQSPSNKVTEKGKDVELRCDPISGHTALYWYRQSLGQGLEFLIYFQGNSAPDKSGLPSDRFSAERTGGSVSTLTIQRTQQEDSAVYLCASSEPGTSGRAYNEQFFGPGTRLTVL.

This chain uses TRBV6-1 with TRBJ2-2; TRBD2 might be the D (5 bases). Germline CDR1 reads MNHNS; CDR2 reads SASEGT. The CDR3 is 14 residues long. Trimming shortened V by 3 bases and J by 6 bases, and 11 bases separated the two germline ends. The chain's CDR3 is CASSEGADSGELFF. Written as DNA, the CDR3 is TGTGCCAGCAGTGAGGGAGCGGATTCCGGGGAGCTGTTTTTT.

V gene TRBV21-1 combines with J gene TRBJ2-5; the table gives TRBD2 as D, unverified against the DNA. TRBV21-1 is a listed pseudogene. CDR3 length: 16 amino acids. The CDR3 nucleotides read TGTGCCAGTTCCTACAGGGGACTAGCGTCCCAAGAGACCCAGTACTTC. Encoded protein: CASSYRGLASQETQYF.

The rearrangement links TRBV18 to TRBJ2-7; 9 bases agree with TRBD1. The germline CDR1 and CDR2 sequences are KGHSH and LQKENI. This CDR3 spans 13 amino acids. V was clipped by 6 bases and J by 6 bases; unmatched bases: 6. CDR3 residues: CASSPGTGREQYF. CDR3 coding DNA: TGTGCCAGCTCGCCCGGGACAGGGCGCGAGCAGTACTTC.

The chain links TRBV7-9 to TRBJ2-2; the match to TRBD2 covers 9 bases. The CDR3 is 15 amino acids. Per the germline V gene, CDR1 is SEHNR and CDR2 is FQNEAQ (reference sequence). The trim removed 3 bases at V and 4 bases at J, leaving 3 bases unmatched. The CDR3 bases are TGTGCCAGCAGCTTCATAGCGGGAGTCACCGGGGAGCTGTTTTTT. Translated, it gives CASSFIAGVTGELFF.

This chain uses TRBV6-5 with TRBJ1-1; TRBD1 agrees at 7 bases. CDR3 length equals 15 residues. The trim removed 6 bases at V and 1 base at J, leaving 8 bases unmatched. From germline, CDR1 is MNHEY and CDR2 SVGAGI. In DNA form, the CDR3 reads TGTGCCAGCAGGGTTAACAGGGGATCGAACACTGAAGCTTTCTTT. Translating it yields CASRVNRGSNTEAFF.

The V gene is TRBV30, the J gene TRBJ2-7; TRBD2 is a possible D gene (6 bases). Germline assignment: CDR1 GTSNPN and CDR2 SVGIG (reference sequence). Trimming cost V 5 bases and J 0 bases, with 8 bases left between them. The CDR3 has 12 amino acids. The CDR3: CAWSSASYEQYF. The CDR3 DNA follows: TGTGCCTGGTCTAGCGCCTCCTACGAGCAGTACTTC.

This clone was observed once. J is TRBJ1-4 and V is TRBV19; 7 bases map to TRBD1. The trim removed 5 bases at V and 7 bases at J, leaving 7 bases unmatched. The CDR3 extends over 14 amino acids. CDR1 is LNHDA, CDR2 SQIVND, per germline (reference sequence). The CDR3 region has the DNA TGTGCCAGTAGTGACAGGGTACAGGGTGAAAAACTGTTTTTT. Its protein product is CASSDRVQGEKLFF. Filled out from reference TRBV19 and TRBJ1-4, the complete variable domain reads DGGITQSPKYLFRKEGQNVTLSCEQNLNHDAMYWYRQDPGQGLRLIYYSQIVNDFQKGDIAEGYSVSREKKESFPLTVTSAQKNPTAFYLCASSDRVQGEKLFFGSGTQLSVL.

This chain uses TRBV10-3 with TRBJ1-5; D call uncertain. CDR3 length: 14 residues. Per the germline V gene, CDR1 is ENHRY and CDR2 is SYGVKD. Trimming pared 6 bases from V and 4 bases from J, leaving 13 bases between. CDR3 sequence reads: CAISPDKTNQPQHF. The CDR3 DNA sequence: TGTGCCATCAGCCCCGACAAAACAAATCAGCCCCAGCATTTT.